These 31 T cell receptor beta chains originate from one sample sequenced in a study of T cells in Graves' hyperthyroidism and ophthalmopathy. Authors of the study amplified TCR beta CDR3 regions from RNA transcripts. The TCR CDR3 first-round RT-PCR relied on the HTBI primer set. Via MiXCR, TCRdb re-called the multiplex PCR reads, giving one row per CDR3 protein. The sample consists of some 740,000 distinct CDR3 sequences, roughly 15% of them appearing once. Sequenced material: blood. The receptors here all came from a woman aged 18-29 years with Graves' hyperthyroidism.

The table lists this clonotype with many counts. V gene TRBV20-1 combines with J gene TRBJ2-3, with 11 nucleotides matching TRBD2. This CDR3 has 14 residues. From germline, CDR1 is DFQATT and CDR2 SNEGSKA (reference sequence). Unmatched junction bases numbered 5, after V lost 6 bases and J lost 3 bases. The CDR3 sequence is CSARLAGRTDTQYF. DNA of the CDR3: TGCAGTGCCCGACTAGCGGGGCGGACAGATACGCAGTATTTT.

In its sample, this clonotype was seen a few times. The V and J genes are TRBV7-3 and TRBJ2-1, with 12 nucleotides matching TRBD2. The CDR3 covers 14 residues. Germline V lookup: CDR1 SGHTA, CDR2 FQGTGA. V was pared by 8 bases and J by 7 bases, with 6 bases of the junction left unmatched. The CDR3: CASGETSGSNEQFF. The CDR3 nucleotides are TGTGCCAGCGGCGAGACTAGCGGGAGTAATGAGCAGTTCTTC.

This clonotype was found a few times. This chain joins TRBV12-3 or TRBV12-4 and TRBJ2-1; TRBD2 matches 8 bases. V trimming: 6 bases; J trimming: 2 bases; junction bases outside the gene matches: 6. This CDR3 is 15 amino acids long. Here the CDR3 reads CASSVSGKPYNEQFF. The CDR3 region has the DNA TGTGCCAGCAGCGTTAGCGGGAAGCCCTACAATGAGCAGTTCTTC.

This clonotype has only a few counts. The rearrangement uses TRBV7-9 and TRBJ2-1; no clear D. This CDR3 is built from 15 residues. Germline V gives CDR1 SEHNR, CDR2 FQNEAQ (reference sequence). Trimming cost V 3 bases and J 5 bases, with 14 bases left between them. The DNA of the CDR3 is TGTGCCAGCAGCTTGGCAGAATGGTCCCACAATGAGCAGTTCTTC. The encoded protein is CASSLAEWSHNEQFF.

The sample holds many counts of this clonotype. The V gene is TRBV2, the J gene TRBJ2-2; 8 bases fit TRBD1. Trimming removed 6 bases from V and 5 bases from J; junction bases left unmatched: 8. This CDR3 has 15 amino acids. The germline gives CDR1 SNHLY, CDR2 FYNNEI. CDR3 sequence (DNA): TGTGCCAGCAGCGCCCGGACAGGGTTAACCGGGGAGCTGTTTTTT. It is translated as CASSARTGLTGELFF.

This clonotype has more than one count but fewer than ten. The CDR3 sequence: CASSYSTSGSSHSGANVLTF. CDR3 sequence (DNA): TGTGCCAGCAGTTACTCGACTAGCGGGAGTTCGCACTCTGGGGCCAACGTCCTGACTTTC. J is TRBJ2-6 and V is TRBV6-5; the match to TRBD2 covers 12 bases. This CDR3 spans 20 amino acids. Germline loops: CDR1 MNHEY, CDR2 SVGAGI. J gave up 0 bases and V 0 bases, and 6 bases lay outside the gene matches.

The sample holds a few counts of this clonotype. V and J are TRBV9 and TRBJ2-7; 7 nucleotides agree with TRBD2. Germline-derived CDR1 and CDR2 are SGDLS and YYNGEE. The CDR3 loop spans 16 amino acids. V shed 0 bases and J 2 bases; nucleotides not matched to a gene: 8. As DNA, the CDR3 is TGTGCCAGCAGCGTAGGGGGGGGACTAATCCCCTACGAGCAGTACTTC. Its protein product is CASSVGGGLIPYEQYF.

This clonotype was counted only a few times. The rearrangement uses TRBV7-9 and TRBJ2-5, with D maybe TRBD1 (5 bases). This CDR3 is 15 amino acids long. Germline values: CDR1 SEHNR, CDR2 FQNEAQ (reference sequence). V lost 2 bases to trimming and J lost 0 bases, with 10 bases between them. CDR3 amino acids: CASSLKGSYQETQYF. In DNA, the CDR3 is TGTGCCAGCAGCTTAAAGGGGTCTTACCAAGAGACCCAGTACTTC.

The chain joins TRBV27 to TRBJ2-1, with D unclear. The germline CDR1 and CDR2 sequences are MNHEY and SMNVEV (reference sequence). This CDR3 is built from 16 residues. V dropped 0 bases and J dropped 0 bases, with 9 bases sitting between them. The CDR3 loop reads CASSLSGRVSYNEQFF. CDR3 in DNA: TGTGCCAGCAGTTTATCCGGACGGGTCTCCTACAATGAGCAGTTCTTC.

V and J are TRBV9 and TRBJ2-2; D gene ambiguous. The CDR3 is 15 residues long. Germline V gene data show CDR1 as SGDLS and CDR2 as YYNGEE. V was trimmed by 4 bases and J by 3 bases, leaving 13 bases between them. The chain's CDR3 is CASSPWTRDTGELFF. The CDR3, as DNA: TGTGCCAGCAGCCCGTGGACCAGAGACACCGGGGAGCTGTTTTTT.

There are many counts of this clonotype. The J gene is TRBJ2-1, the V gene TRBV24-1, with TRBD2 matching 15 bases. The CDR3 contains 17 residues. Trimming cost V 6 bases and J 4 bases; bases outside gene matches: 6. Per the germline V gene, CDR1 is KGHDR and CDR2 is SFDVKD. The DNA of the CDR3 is TGTGCCACCAGTCGCTCGGGACTAGCGGGAGGTTACAATGAGCAGTTCTTC. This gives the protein CATSRSGLAGGYNEQFF.

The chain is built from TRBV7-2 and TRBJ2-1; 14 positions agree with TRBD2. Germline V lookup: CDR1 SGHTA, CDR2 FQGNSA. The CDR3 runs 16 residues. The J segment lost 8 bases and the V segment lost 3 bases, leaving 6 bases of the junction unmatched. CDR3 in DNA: TGTGCCAGCAGCTTGAGACTAGCGGGAGGGCCATATGAGCAGTTCTTC. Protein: CASSLRLAGGPYEQFF.

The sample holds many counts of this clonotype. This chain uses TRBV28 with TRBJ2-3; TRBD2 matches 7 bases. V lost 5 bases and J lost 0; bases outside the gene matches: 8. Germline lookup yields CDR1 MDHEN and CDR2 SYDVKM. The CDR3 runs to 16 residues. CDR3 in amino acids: CASSGRARSSTDTQYF. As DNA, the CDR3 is TGTGCCAGCAGTGGGAGGGCGCGGAGTAGCACAGATACGCAGTATTTT.

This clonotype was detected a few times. The CDR3 spells CATSDLGQGWVDEQFF. The CDR3 DNA follows: TGTGCCACCAGTGATTTGGGGCAGGGGTGGGTCGATGAGCAGTTCTTC. The chain joins TRBV24-1 to TRBJ2-1; D perhaps matches TRBD1 (6 bases). V was cut by 0 bases and J by 8 bases, with 16 bases left in between. The CDR3 is made up of 16 amino acids. Germline lookup yields CDR1 KGHDR and CDR2 SFDVKD.

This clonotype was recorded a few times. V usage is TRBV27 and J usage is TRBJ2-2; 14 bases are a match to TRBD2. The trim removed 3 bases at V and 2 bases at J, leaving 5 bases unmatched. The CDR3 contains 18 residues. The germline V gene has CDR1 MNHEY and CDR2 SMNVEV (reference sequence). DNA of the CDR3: TGTGCCAGCAGTTTCCCGACTAGCGGGAGGGCTAACACCGGGGAGCTGTTTTTT. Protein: CASSFPTSGRANTGELFF.

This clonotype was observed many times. DNA for the CDR3: TGCGCCAGCAGCCCCAAGCCACTAGCGGGAAATACGCAGTATTTT. Translation gives CASSPKPLAGNTQYF. V and J are TRBV5-1 and TRBJ2-3; TRBD2 matches 10 bases. CDR3 length equals 15 residues. Per germline, CDR1 SGHRS and CDR2 YFSETQ. Germline trimming cut 4 bases from V and 7 bases from J; bases unmatched to any gene: 9.

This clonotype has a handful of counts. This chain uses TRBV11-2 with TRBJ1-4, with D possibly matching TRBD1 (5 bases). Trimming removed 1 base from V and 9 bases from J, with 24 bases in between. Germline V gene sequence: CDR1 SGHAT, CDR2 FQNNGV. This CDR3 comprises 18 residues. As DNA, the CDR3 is TGTGCCAGCAGCTTAGTTGGCAGTAGGGACGGTTGGAGGAAAAAACTGTTTTTT. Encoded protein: CASSLVGSRDGWRKKLFF.

The CDR3 sequence: CASSLLPRGEKLFF. The CDR3 bases are TGCGCCAGCAGCCTACTTCCACGGGGCGAAAAACTGTTTTTT. V usage is TRBV4-1 and J usage is TRBJ1-4, with a tentative D call TRBD1 (5 bases). This CDR3 contains 14 residues. The V and J ends lost 4 bases and 8 bases respectively, with 14 bases between them. Germline V lookup: CDR1 MGHRA, CDR2 YSYEKL.

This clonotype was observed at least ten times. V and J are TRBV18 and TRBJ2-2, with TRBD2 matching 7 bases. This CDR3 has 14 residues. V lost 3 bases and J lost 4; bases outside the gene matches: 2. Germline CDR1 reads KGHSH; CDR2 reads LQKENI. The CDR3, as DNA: TGTGCCAGCTCACCGGGACTACGCACCGGGGAGCTGTTTTTT. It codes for CASSPGLRTGELFF.

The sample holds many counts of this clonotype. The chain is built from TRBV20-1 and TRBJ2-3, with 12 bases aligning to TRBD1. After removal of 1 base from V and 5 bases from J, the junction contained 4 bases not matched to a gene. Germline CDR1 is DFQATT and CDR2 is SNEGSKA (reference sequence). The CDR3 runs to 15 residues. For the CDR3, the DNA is TGCAGTGCTAGAGTTTGGGACAGGGGGCAAGATACGCAGTATTTT. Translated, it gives CSARVWDRGQDTQYF.

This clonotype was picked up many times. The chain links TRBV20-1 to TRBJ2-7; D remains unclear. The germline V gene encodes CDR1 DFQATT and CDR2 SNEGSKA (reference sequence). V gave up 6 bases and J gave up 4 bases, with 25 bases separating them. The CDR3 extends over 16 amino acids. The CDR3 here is CSAEPFQQTYGYEQYF. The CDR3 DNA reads TGCAGTGCAGAACCGTTCCAACAGACTTATGGGTACGAGCAGTACTTC.

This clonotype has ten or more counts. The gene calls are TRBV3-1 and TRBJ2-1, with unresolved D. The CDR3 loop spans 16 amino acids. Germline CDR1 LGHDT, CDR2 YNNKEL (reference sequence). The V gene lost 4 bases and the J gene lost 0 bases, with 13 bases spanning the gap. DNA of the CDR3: TGTGCCAGCAGCCCCACGGGTTTCAGCTCCTACAATGAGCAGTTCTTC. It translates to CASSPTGFSSYNEQFF.

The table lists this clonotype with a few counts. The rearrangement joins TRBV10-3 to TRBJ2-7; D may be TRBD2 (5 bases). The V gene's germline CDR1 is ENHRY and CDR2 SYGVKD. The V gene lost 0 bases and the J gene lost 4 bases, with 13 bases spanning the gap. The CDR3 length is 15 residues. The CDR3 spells CAISESLPADYEQYF. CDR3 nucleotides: TGTGCCATCAGTGAGTCGCTCCCAGCGGATTACGAGCAGTACTTC.

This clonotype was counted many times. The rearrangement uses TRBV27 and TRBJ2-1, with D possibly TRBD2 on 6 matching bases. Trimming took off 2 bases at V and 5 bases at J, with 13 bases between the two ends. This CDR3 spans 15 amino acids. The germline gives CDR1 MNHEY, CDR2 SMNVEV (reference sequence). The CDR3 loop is CASSLGAGLNNEQFF. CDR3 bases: TGTGCCAGCAGTTTAGGAGCGGGTCTGAACAATGAGCAGTTCTTC.

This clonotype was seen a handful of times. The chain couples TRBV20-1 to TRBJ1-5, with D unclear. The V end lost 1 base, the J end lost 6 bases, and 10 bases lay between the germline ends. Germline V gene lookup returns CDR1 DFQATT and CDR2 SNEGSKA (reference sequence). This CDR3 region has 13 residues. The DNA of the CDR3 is TGCAGTGCTAGAGCCTTCTTTGGTCAGCCCCAGCATTTT. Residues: CSARAFFGQPQHF.

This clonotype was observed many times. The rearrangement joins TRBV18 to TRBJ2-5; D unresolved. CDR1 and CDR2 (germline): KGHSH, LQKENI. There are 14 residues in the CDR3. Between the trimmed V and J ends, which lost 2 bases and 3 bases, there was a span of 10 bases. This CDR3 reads CASSPSQAKETQYF. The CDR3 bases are TGTGCCAGCTCACCAAGCCAGGCAAAAGAGACCCAGTACTTC.

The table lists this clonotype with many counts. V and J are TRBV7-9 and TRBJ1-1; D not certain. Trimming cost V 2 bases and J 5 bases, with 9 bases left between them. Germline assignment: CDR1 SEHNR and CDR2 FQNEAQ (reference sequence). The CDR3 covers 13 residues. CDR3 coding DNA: TGTGCCAGCAGCTTAAAGGGTGAGACTGAAGCTTTCTTT. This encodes CASSLKGETEAFF.

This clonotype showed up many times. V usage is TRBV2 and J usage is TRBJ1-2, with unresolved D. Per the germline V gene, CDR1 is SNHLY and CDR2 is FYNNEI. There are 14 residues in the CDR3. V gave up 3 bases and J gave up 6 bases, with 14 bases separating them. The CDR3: CASSDRTNGHGYTF. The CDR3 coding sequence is TGTGCCAGCAGTGATCGAACCAATGGGCATGGCTACACCTTC.

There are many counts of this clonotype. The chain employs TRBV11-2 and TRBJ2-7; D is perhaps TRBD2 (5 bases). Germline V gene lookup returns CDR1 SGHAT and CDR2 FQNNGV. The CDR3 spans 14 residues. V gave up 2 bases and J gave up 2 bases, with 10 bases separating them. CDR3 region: CASSLSDGTYEQYF. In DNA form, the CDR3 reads TGTGCCAGCAGCTTAAGTGACGGGACCTACGAGCAGTACTTC.

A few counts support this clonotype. CDR3 nucleotides: TGTGCCAGCAGCCAAGAAAGCTCCCTGGGGACAGGAGAGCAGTACTTC. Protein: CASSQESSLGTGEQYF. This chain links TRBV14 with TRBJ2-7; 8 bases line up with TRBD1. Germline V gene data show CDR1 as SGHDN and CDR2 as FVKESK. V shed 0 bases, J shed 7 bases, and the junction held 11 bases outside the gene matches. The CDR3 loop spans 16 amino acids.

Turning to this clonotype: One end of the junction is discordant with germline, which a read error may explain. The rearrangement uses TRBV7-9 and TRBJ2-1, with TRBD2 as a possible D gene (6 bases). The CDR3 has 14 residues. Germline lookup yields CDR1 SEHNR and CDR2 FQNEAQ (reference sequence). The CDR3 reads CVSSSKRAYNEQFF. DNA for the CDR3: TGTGTCAGCAGCTCAAAGCGGGCCTACAATGAGCAGTTCTTC.